This TCR beta chain was identified during a study of human T cells and chemical hapten exposure. Described time point: pre-sensitization, week 0. Treatment of the sample: therapeutic diphenylcyclopropenone sensitization with weekly scalp DPC. TCRdb itself ran the RACE reads through MiXCR, one entry per CDR3 protein. Of approximately 370,000 distinct CDR3 sequences in the sample, over 5% are singletons; the top ten hold about 8.2%. General study points: Among expanded TCRs, significantly more large CDR3 similarity clusters formed than among controls.

This clonotype was recorded a few times. Its antigen is still unknown. The V and J ends lost 1 base and 13 bases respectively, with 7 bases between them. The CDR3 spans 11 residues. Germline V gives CDR1 SEHNR, CDR2 FQNEAQ (reference sequence). The sequenced sample was whole blood, obtained in connection with sensitization to the hapten diphenylcyclopropenone (DPC). The rearrangement uses TRBV7-9 and TRBJ1-4; maybe TRBD1 (6 bases). The clonotype comes from a woman aged 18-29 years with alopecia areata. Some clones in this sample may be carry-over from other donors' samples. The CDR3 protein is CASSLEGGLFF. The CDR3 coding sequence is TGTGCCAGCAGCTTAGAGGGGGGACTGTTTTTT.